These T cell receptor beta chains were read from a single sample in a study of shared clonotypes between healthy human individuals. Assay: immunoSEQ multiplex PCR; the TCRdb copy retains only in-frame clones and omits some. The sample holds hundreds of thousands of clones, 74% seen once. Material for sequencing was memory CD4+ T cells sorted from blood. The receptors were gathered from a woman aged 25 to 39 in good health. Both conserved end residues are part of each CDR3. The D gene is left open where the match is weak. Part of the rows lack a size; the others show once, few, many or a class for expanded clones.

>TRBJ2-7|-|TRBV27|-
CASSRGTYEQYF
TGTGCCAGCAGTAGGGGGACCTACGAGCAGTACTTC
>TRBJ2-7|-|TRBV11-2|TRBD2
CASSLGSGSGYEQYF
TGTGCCAGCAGCTTAGGTAGCGGGAGTGGCTACGAGCAGTACTTC
>TRBJ2-2|-|TRBV9|TRBD2
CASSTGTRAGELFF
TGTGCCAGCAGCACCGGGACTAGAGCCGGGGAGCTGTTTTTT
>TRBJ2-7|-|TRBV5-4|TRBD2
CASSLREGEQYF
TGTGCCAGCAGCTTAAGGGAGGGCGAGCAGTACTTC
>TRBJ1-2|-|TRBV30|-
CAWGEAGRPNYGYTF
TGTGCCTGGGGGGAAGCGGGCAGACCTAACTATGGCTACACCTTC
>TRBJ2-3|-|TRBV18|-
CASSPLVAPDTQYF
TGTGCCAGCTCACCATTGGTAGCGCCAGATACGCAGTATTTT
>TRBJ2-2|-|TRBV19|-
CASSIAKITGELFF
TGTGCCAGTAGTATAGCGAAGATCACCGGGGAGCTGTTTTTT
>TRBJ2-7|-|TRBV6-5|-
CASSLSPGEVSWEQYF
TGTGCCAGCAGTTTATCGCCGGGAGAGGTATCGTGGGAGCAGTACTTC
>TRBJ2-2|-|TRBV5-5|-
CASSLGRELFF
TGTGCCAGCAGCTTGGGGCGGGAGCTGTTTTTT
>TRBJ1-1|-|TRBV18|-
CASSPRSQGVSNTEAFF
TGTGCCAGCTCACCACGATCCCAGGGAGTTTCCAACACTGAAGCTTTCTTT
>TRBJ1-5|-|TRBV7-2|TRBD1
CASSLGRDRAWWSNQPQHF
TGTGCCAGCAGCTTAGGCCGGGACAGGGCCTGGTGGAGCAATCAGCCCCAGCATTTT
>TRBJ2-3|-|TRBV28|-
CASSFGDRSTDTQYF
TGTGCCAGCAGTTTCGGGGACCGAAGCACAGATACGCAGTATTTT
>TRBJ1-1|-|TRBV9|-
CASSGQAAMNTEAFF
TGTGCCAGCAGCGGGCAAGCGGCTATGAACACTGAAGCTTTCTTT
>TRBJ1-1|-|TRBV28|-
CASRDWRETEAFF
TGTGCCAGCCGGGACTGGAGGGAGACTGAAGCTTTCTTT
>TRBJ2-5|few|TRBV18|TRBD1
CASSPPGQPETQYF
TGTGCCAGCTCACCACCGGGACAGCCAGAGACCCAGTACTTC